One sample yielded the 25 T cell receptor beta chains listed below, sequenced in a study of T cell responses to AZD1222 COVID-19 vaccine. Clones were sequenced by immunoSEQ multiplex PCR, and TCRdb holds only the in-frame ones, with some missing. The sample consists of about 55,000 clones, approximately 80% of them appearing once. The input for sequencing was peripheral blood, taken 28 days after the second AZD1222 dose. The receptors stem from an adult who received the AZD1222 COVID-19 vaccine.

This sequence joins TRBV7-9 and TRBJ1-2; tentatively, D is TRBD1 (6 bases). Germline V gene data show CDR1 as SEHNR and CDR2 as FQNEAQ (reference sequence). There are 19 residues in the CDR3. Trimming took 1 base from V and 4 from J, leaving 25 bases between them. This chain's CDR3 is CASSLGVGGGLGMSYGYTF. In DNA form, the CDR3 reads TGTGCCAGCAGCTTAGGAGTAGGGGGAGGACTTGGCATGAGCTATGGCTACACCTTC. Together with reference TRBV7-9 and TRBJ1-2, the CDR3 gives the full variable domain: DTGVSQNPRHKITKRGQNVTFRCDPISEHNRLYWYRQTLGQGPEFLTYFQNEAQLEKSRLLSDRFSAERPKGSFSTLEIQRTEQGDSAMYLCASSLGVGGGLGMSYGYTFGSGTRLTVV.

This chain connects TRBV5-5 to TRBJ1-3; D not certain. The CDR3 loop spans 14 amino acids. CDR1 is SGHKS, CDR2 YYEKEE, per germline (reference sequence). Trimming pared 6 bases from V and 0 bases from J, leaving 10 bases between. The CDR3 loop is CASTTLSSGNTIYF. The DNA of the CDR3 is TGTGCCAGCACCACCCTCAGCTCTGGAAACACCATATATTTT.

The chain links TRBV27 to TRBJ2-6; D gene uncertain. V was pared by 6 bases and J by 3 bases, with 6 bases between. This CDR3 has 13 residues. The germline CDR1 and CDR2 sequences are MNHEY and SMNVEV (reference sequence). The CDR3 DNA is TGTGCCAGCAGGGAGTTTGGGGCCAACGTCCTGACTTTC. Translating gives CASREFGANVLTF.

The chain has TRBV5-1 and TRBJ2-1; a weak D match, TRBD2 (6 bases). Germline V gives CDR1 SGHRS, CDR2 YFSETQ. This CDR3 is 16 amino acids long. With 4 bases removed from V and 7 bases from J, the gap between germline ends came to 21 bases. For the CDR3, the DNA is TGCGCCAGCAGCGAAACGGGAGTGCCAGCGTCAAATGAGCAGTTCTTC. It translates to CASSETGVPASNEQFF.

The chain combines TRBV5-1 with TRBJ1-3, with D possibly being TRBD1 (6 bases). CDR1 is SGHRS and CDR2 is YFSETQ in the germline V gene. The CDR3 covers 16 residues. V was pared by 4 bases and J by 2 bases, with 16 bases between. The CDR3 here is CASSPATRGPGNTIYF. In DNA form, the CDR3 reads TGCGCCAGCAGCCCCGCAACCCGGGGGCCTGGAAACACCATATATTTT.

CDR3 sequence (DNA): TGCGCCAGCAGCCGCCGGACAGGGTTATCCTACGAGCAGTACTTC. Its protein product is CASSRRTGLSYEQYF. The V call is TRBV4-1, the J call TRBJ2-7; 8 bases map to TRBD1. V was pared by 4 bases and J by 1 base, with 6 bases of the junction left unmatched. Germline V gene sequence: CDR1 MGHRA, CDR2 YSYEKL. The CDR3 consists of 15 residues.

This clone occurred once. This chain uses TRBV6-5 with TRBJ1-2; D remains unclear. V gave up 4 bases and J gave up 8 bases, with 20 bases separating them. This CDR3 comprises 15 residues. CDR1 is MNHEY and CDR2 is SVGAGI in the germline V gene. The CDR3 region has the DNA TGTGCCAGCAGTTTCACCGAATCAAGTCAGAGAGGCTACACCTTC. Translation gives CASSFTESSQRGYTF.

The J gene is TRBJ2-5, the V gene TRBV3-1 (or the pseudogene TRBV3-2); 11 nucleotides agree with TRBD2. Trimming at V came to 6 bases and at J to 3 bases, leaving 3 bases not matched to a gene. Germline V gene data show CDR1 as LGHDT and CDR2 as YNNKEL (reference sequence). The CDR3 runs to 14 residues. The CDR3 is CASSLTSGEETQYF. In nucleotides, the CDR3 is TGTGCCAGCAGTTTGACTAGCGGGGAAGAGACCCAGTACTTC.

The chain recombines TRBV6-5 with TRBJ1-5, with D perhaps matching TRBD1 (6 bases). V lost 6 bases, J lost 4 bases, and 13 bases lay in between. The CDR3 is made up of 14 amino acids. Germline V gene lookup returns CDR1 MNHEY and CDR2 SVGAGI. This CDR3 is CASSGTGSNQPQHF. The DNA of the CDR3 is TGTGCCAGCAGCGGAACAGGGTCAAATCAGCCCCAGCATTTT.

The chain combines TRBV18 with TRBJ1-2; D gene ambiguous. CDR3 length equals 13 residues. Germline assignment: CDR1 KGHSH and CDR2 LQKENI. V lost 0 bases and J lost 8, with 10 bases in between. The CDR3 spells CASSPPRVEGYTF. DNA for the CDR3: TGTGCCAGCTCACCACCGAGGGTGGAAGGCTACACCTTC.

The chain joins TRBV7-2 to TRBJ2-3; D possibly matches TRBD1 or TRBD2 (6 bases each). CDR1 is SGHTA and CDR2 is FQGNSA in the germline V gene. This CDR3 has 15 residues. Deletions cut 5 bases from V and 1 base from J, with 13 bases between. CDR3 in DNA: TGTGCCAGCAGCCCGGGGGCGCGCGGCACAGATACGCAGTATTTT. Its protein product is CASSPGARGTDTQYF.

This clone showed up just once. The V gene is TRBV6-4, the J gene TRBJ2-1; 7 nucleotides match TRBD2. CDR1 is MRHNA and CDR2 is SNTAGT in the germline V gene. There are 12 residues in the CDR3. V gave up 3 bases and J gave up 12 bases; unmatched junction bases: 5. CDR3 in DNA: TGTGCCAGCAGTGAGGGCGGGAGCGTGCAGTTCTTC. It translates to CASSEGGSVQFF.

The chain links TRBV18 to TRBJ1-2; D may be TRBD1 (5 bases). The CDR3 contains 12 residues. From germline, CDR1 is KGHSH and CDR2 LQKENI. The V gene lost 2 bases and the J gene lost 8 bases, with 9 bases spanning the gap. The CDR3 protein is CASSPGAEGYTF. DNA for the CDR3: TGTGCCAGCTCACCAGGGGCGGAAGGCTACACCTTC.

V is TRBV2 and J is TRBJ2-3; either TRBD1 or TRBD2 may supply D (5 bases each). CDR1 is SNHLY and CDR2 is FYNNEI in the germline V gene. V was pared by 6 bases and J by 6 bases, with 16 bases between. This CDR3 contains 14 residues. The CDR3 loop reads CASSPGPGSDTQYF. The CDR3 coding sequence is TGTGCCAGCAGCCCGGGACCCGGGTCGGATACGCAGTATTTT.

This clone was seen just once. J is TRBJ2-2 and V is TRBV10-3, with 14 bases fitting TRBD2. The CDR3 loop spans 16 amino acids. The germline V gene encodes CDR1 ENHRY and CDR2 SYGVKD. Trimming took 11 bases from V and 4 from J; bases not matched to a gene: 9. CDR3 bases: TGTGCCCCTAAGGGACTAGCGGGGGATATCACCGGGGAGCTGTTTTTT. This translates into CAPKGLAGDITGELFF.

The gene calls are TRBV30 and TRBJ1-5, with no clear D. The germline V and J ends were trimmed by 2 bases and 1 base, with 6 bases remaining between them. This CDR3 region has 13 residues. Germline loops: CDR1 GTSNPN, CDR2 SVGIG (reference sequence). DNA for the CDR3: TGTGCCTGGAGTCAAACCAGCAATCAGCCCCAGCATTTT. Translation: CAWSQTSNQPQHF.

V usage is TRBV25-1 and J usage is TRBJ1-6; D is possibly TRBD1 (5 bases). Trimming shortened V by 10 bases and J by 0 bases, and 10 bases separated the two germline ends. From germline, CDR1 is MGHDK and CDR2 SYGVNS. There are 14 residues in the CDR3. The CDR3 is CATATDSYNSPLHF. DNA for the CDR3: TGTGCCACCGCGACAGACTCCTATAATTCACCCCTCCACTTT.

The genes are TRBV29-1 and TRBJ1-1; D remains ambiguous. From germline, CDR1 is SQVTM and CDR2 ANQGSEA. The CDR3 extends over 12 amino acids. The ends were cut back, 7 bases at V and 5 bases at J, with 14 bases in the middle. CDR3 loop: CSDAVGGTEAFF. In nucleotides, the CDR3 is TGCAGCGACGCAGTAGGAGGAACTGAAGCTTTCTTT.

V and J are TRBV6-2 or TRBV6-3 and TRBJ2-1; 8 bases are shared with TRBD2. CDR1 is MNHEY, CDR2 SVGEGT, per germline. V dropped 5 bases and J dropped 4; count of bases not matched to a gene: 4. This CDR3 comprises 14 residues. In DNA, the CDR3 is TGTGCCAGCAGTCCGACTAGCGAGTACAATGAGCAGTTCTTC. It translates to CASSPTSEYNEQFF.

A single count supports this clone. V is TRBV28 and J is TRBJ2-1; 7 bases agree with TRBD2. The CDR3 is made up of 18 amino acids. The trim removed 3 bases at V and 6 bases at J, leaving 17 bases unmatched. CDR1 and CDR2 (germline): MDHEN, SYDVKM. This CDR3 is CASSFGTYGGRSRNEQFF. The CDR3 DNA reads TGTGCCAGCAGTTTTGGGACTTACGGGGGGAGGTCTCGCAATGAGCAGTTCTTC.

This clone was detected a few times. The V call is TRBV28, the J call TRBJ1-4; D gene uncertain. The CDR3 is 16 amino acids. The germline V gene has CDR1 MDHEN and CDR2 SYDVKM. Trimming shortened V by 5 bases and J by 3 bases, and 16 bases separated the two germline ends. For the CDR3, the DNA is TGTGCCAGCAGTCAGACCAGGAGGAGGTCTAATGAAAAACTGTTTTTT. It translates to CASSQTRRRSNEKLFF. Full variable domain (rest looked up from reference TRBV28 and TRBJ1-4): DVKVTQSSRYLVKRTGEKVFLECVQDMDHENMFWYRQDPGLGLRLIYFSYDVKMKEKGDIPEGYSVSREKKERFSLILESASTNQTSMYLCASSQTRRRSNEKLFFGSGTQLSVL.

This clone was seen a few times. The chain recombines TRBV4-1 with TRBJ1-4; D remains ambiguous. The CDR3 consists of 12 residues. Germline CDR1 and CDR2: MGHRA and YSYEKL. V was pared by 0 bases and J by 10 bases, with 6 bases between. CDR3 nucleotide sequence: TGCGCCAGCAGCCAAGATGCCGGAAAACTGTTTTTT. Translated: CASSQDAGKLFF.

The chain links TRBV29-1 to TRBJ2-7; the D is unclear. Germline V CDR1 and CDR2: SQVTM, ANQGSEA. V was clipped by 4 bases and J by 0 bases, with 22 bases between them. This CDR3 has 17 residues. Here the CDR3 reads CSVVGILRQSSSYEQYF. The CDR3 DNA reads TGCAGCGTTGTCGGAATTCTACGGCAATCTAGCTCCTACGAGCAGTACTTC.

CDR3 amino acids: CSVEFRGYRWRNTEAFF. The DNA for the CDR3 is TGCAGCGTTGAATTTCGGGGGTACAGGTGGCGGAACACTGAAGCTTTCTTT. The chain carries TRBV29-1 and TRBJ1-1, with a possible D match to TRBD1 (5 bases). This CDR3 is built from 17 residues. V lost 2 bases to trimming and J lost 1 base, with 20 bases between them. CDR1 SQVTM and CDR2 ANQGSEA come from the germline V gene. Supplemented by reference TRBV29-1 and TRBJ1-1, the full variable domain reads SAVISQKPSRDICQRGTSLTIQCQVDSQVTMMFWYRQQPGQSLTLIATANQGSEATYESGFVIDKFPISRPNLTFSTLTVSNMSPEDSSIYLCSVEFRGYRWRNTEAFFGQGTRLTVV.

This clone was seen just once. V is TRBV4-2 and J is TRBJ2-2; 8 bases map to TRBD1. After removal of 0 bases from V and 4 bases from J, the junction contained 10 bases not matched to a gene. Germline V gives CDR1 LGHNA, CDR2 YNFKEQ. The CDR3 extends over 18 amino acids. CDR3 nucleotide sequence: TGTGCCAGCAGCCAAGATCTTCCAGGGGGCTCTAGCACCGGGGAGCTGTTTTTT. Residues: CASSQDLPGGSSTGELFF.